The rows below give T cell receptor beta chains drawn from one sample of a study of T cell responses to AZD1222 COVID-19 vaccine. Repertoires were generated with immunoSEQ multiplex PCR, while TCRdb's copy carries only in-frame clones and drops some. This sample has about 75,000 clones; about 87% occur once, and the top ten carry over 8%. The sample consisted of peripheral blood, taken 28 days after the second dose of the MenACWY control vaccine. The receptor source for this set is an adult who received the MenACWY meningococcal vaccine as a control. The CDR3 runs from the conserved cysteine through the conserved F or W. Fields, in order: D gene, J gene, V gene, clone size, CDR3 DNA, CDR3 protein. The D gene is left open where the match is weak. Size is stated for part of the rows, as once, few or many counts, or as a class when the clone is expanded.

NA,TRBJ1-4,TRBV18,NA,TGTGCCAGCTCACCGGAGGCAGGGGATGAAAAACTGTTTTTT,CASSPEAGDEKLFF
NA,TRBJ2-1,TRBV19,NA,TGTGCCAGTCTGGAGGGGGGGTCATACAATGAGCAGTTCTTC,CASLEGGSYNEQFF
TRBD2,TRBJ2-1,TRBV4-2,NA,TGTGCCAGCAGCCAAGATCCTTGGACTAGCGACAATGAGCAGTTCTTC,CASSQDPWTSDNEQFF
NA,TRBJ2-7,TRBV5-6,NA,TGTGCCAGCAGCTTAGGGGGGAAGTACGAGCAGTACTTC,CASSLGGKYEQYF
NA,TRBJ2-1,TRBV7-9,NA,TGTGCCAGCAGCTTAGGTTCGGGGCTCAATGAGCAGTTCTTC,CASSLGSGLNEQFF
NA,TRBJ2-5,TRBV5-6,NA,TGTGCCAGCAGCTTGGTCAACCAAGAGACCCAGTACTTC,CASSLVNQETQYF
NA,TRBJ1-6,TRBV6-5,NA,TGTGCCAGCAGTTACAGAACAGGAGATTCACCCCTCCACTTT,CASSYRTGDSPLHF
TRBD2,TRBJ2-7,TRBV11-2,NA,TGTGCCAGCAGCTTGCCACTAGCGGGGGTTGAGCAGTACTTC,CASSLPLAGVEQYF
NA,TRBJ1-2,TRBV4-3,NA,TGCGCCAGCAGCCAAGATCGGGGGTTCGATGGCTACACCTTC,CASSQDRGFDGYTF
NA,TRBJ1-1,TRBV4-2,once,TGTGCCAGCAGCCAAGTCGAGGGGCCAGCAACAGGAGCTTTCTTT,CASSQVEGPATGAFF
TRBD1,TRBJ2-6,TRBV19,NA,TGTGCCAGTAGGGGACAGGGTAGGTCTGGGGCCAACGTCCTGACTTTC,CASRGQGRSGANVLTF
TRBD1,TRBJ1-6,TRBV6-5,NA,TGTGCCAGCAGTTCTCTTTTCGGGACAGGGATTTCACCCCTCCACTTT,CASSSLFGTGISPLHF
TRBD1,TRBJ1-6,TRBV6-4,NA,TGTGCCAGCAGTGAAACAGGGGGGCGGTATAATTCACCCCTCCACTTT,CASSETGGRYNSPLHF
TRBD1,TRBJ1-2,TRBV5-4,NA,TGTGCCAGCAGCCCGGACAGGACCCTTGGAGGCTACACCTTC,CASSPDRTLGGYTF
TRBD2,TRBJ2-1,TRBV6-5,NA,TGTGCCAGCAGGCCTCGGATAGCGGGGTTCAATGAGCAGTTCTTC,CASRPRIAGFNEQFF
NA,TRBJ1-2,TRBV7-9,few,TGTGCCAGCAGCCCCGAGCGGTGGCACTATGGCTACACCTTC,CASSPERWHYGYTF